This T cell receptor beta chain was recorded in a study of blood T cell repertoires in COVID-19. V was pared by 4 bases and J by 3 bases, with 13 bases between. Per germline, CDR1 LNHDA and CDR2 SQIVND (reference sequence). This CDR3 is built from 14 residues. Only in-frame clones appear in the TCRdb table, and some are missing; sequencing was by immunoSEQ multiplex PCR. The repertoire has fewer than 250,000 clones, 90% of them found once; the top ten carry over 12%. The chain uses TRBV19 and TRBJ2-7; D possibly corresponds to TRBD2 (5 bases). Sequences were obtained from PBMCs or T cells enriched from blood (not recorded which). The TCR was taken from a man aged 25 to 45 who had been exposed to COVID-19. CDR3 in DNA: TGTGCCAGTAGTACGGGCCTGAGGGTCTACGAGCAGTACTTC. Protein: CASSTGLRVYEQYF.